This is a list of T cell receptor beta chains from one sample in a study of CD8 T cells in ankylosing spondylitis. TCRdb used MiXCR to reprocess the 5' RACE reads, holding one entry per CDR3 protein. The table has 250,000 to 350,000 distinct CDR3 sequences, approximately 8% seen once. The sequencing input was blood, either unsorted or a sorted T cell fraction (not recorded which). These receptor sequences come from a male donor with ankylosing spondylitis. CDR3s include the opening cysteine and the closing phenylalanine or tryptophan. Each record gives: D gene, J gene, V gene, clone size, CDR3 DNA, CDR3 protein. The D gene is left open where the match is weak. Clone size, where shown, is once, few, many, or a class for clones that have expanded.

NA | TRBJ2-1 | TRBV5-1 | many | TGCGCCAGCAGCTTGGGACTGACGGTCGATGAGCAGTTCTTC | CASSLGLTVDEQFF
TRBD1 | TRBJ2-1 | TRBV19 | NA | TGTGCCAGTAGTCCACAGGGGGTGAGTGAGCAGTTCTTC | CASSPQGVSEQFF
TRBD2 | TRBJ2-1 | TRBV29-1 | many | TGCAGCGTTGCCTTTTGGGCGGGGGGTACAATGAGGCAGTTCTTC | CSVAFWAGGTMRQFF
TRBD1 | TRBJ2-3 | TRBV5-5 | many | TGTGCCAGCAGCTTTAGGGGACAGGGTATCAGGAGCACAGATACGCAGTATTTT | CASSFRGQGIRSTDTQYF
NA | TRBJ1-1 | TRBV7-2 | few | TGTGCCAGCAGCGTCCGTGAAGCTTTCTTT | CASSVREAFF
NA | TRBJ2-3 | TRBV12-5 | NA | TGTGCTAGTGTTCCCATGACAGGCACAGATACGCAGTATTTT | CASVPMTGTDTQYF
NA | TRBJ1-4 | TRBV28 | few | TGTGCCAGCTCGCGCGGGGGGGGTAATGAAAAACTGTTTTTT | CASSRGGGNEKLFF
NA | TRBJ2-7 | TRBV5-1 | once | TGCGCCAGCAGCCGGGACCAGCCGTTTGAGCAGTACTTC | CASSRDQPFEQYF
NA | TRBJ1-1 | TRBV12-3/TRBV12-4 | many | TGTGCCAGCCCCCGGAGTCCCAAAGACTTT | CASPRSPKDF
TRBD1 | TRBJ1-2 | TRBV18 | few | TGTGCCAGCTCACCGAATCCGGGACAGGGGGCCCATGGCTACACCTTC | CASSPNPGQGAHGYTF
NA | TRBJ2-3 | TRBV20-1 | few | TGCAGTGCTATAAATCCTGGAACTAGCACAGATACGCAGTATTTT | CSAINPGTSTDTQYF
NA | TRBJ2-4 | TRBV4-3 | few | TGCGCCAGCAGCCAAGATGTCGGGCAAGGAAACATTCAGTACTTC | CASSQDVGQGNIQYF
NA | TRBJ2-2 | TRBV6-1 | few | TGTGCCAGCAGTGAATTGGGGACGAACACCGGGGAGCTGTTTTTT | CASSELGTNTGELFF
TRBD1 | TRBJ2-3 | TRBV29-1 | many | TGCAGCGCCCGGGACAGGGGTTTGCCAGATACGCAGTATTTT | CSARDRGLPDTQYF
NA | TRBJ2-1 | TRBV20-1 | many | TGCAGTGCTAGAGGGGTTGCGGGTAACTACAATGAGCAGTTCTTC | CSARGVAGNYNEQFF
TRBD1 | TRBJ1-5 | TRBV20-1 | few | TGCAGTGCAGCCGTTAGGACAGGGGGCCATCAGCCCCAGCATTTT | CSAAVRTGGHQPQHF
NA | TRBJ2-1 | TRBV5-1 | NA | TGCGCCAGCAGCTTGGCTGACAGGAACAATGAGCAGTTCTTC | CASSLADRNNEQFF
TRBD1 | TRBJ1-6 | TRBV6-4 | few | TGTGCCAGCAGTGAAAGAGGGGGCGATAATTCACCCCTCCACTTT | CASSERGGDNSPLHF
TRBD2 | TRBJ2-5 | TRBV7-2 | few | TGTGCCAGCAGCTTAGCACTAGCGGGAAGGTACCAAGAGACCCAGTACTTC | CASSLALAGRYQETQYF
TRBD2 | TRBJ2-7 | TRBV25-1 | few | TGTGCCAGCAGTGAATGGGGGGTGGGTAGCGGGAGAGAATACGAGCAGTACTTC | CASSEWGVGSGREYEQYF
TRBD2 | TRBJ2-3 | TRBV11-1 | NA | TGTGCCAGCAGTCCCCGAGGCGGGAGGGCCGCTGGGACAGATACGCAGTATTTT | CASSPRGGRAAGTDTQYF
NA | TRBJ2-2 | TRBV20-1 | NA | TGCAGTGCTAGACACCCATTCACCGGGGAGCTGTTTTTT | CSARHPFTGELFF
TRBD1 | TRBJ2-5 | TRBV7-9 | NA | TGTGCCAGCAGCCCAACAGGGGGCAGAGAGACCCAGTACTTC | CASSPTGGRETQYF
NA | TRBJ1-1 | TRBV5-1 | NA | TGCGCCAGCAGCTTGGGTGACGACAGGTCGGCCACTGAAGCTTTCTTT | CASSLGDDRSATEAFF
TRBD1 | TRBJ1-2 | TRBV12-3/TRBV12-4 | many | TGTGCCAGCAGTTCAGGGGGTGGTGGCTACACCTTC | CASSSGGGGYTF
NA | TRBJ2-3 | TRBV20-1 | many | TGCAGTGCTAGAGCGGGCGAGGTCGCAGATACGCAGTATTTT | CSARAGEVADTQYF
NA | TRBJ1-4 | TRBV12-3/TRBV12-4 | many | TGTGCCAGCAGTTTTCGCGGGACCAGAGAGGAAAAACTGTTTTTT | CASSFRGTREEKLFF
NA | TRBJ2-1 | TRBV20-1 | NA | TGCAGTGCTAAGGAGCCCCAGGATGAGCAGTTCTTC | CSAKEPQDEQFF
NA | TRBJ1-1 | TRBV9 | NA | TGTGCCAGCAGCGTACTGTCAGAGAACACTGAAGCTTTCTTT | CASSVLSENTEAFF
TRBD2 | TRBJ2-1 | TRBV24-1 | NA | TGTGCCACCAGTGATTCGGGGACTAGCGGCCCAGGGGTCGAGCAGTCCTTC | CATSDSGTSGPGVEQSF
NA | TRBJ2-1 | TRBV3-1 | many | TGTGCCAGCAGCAGTCTCAGTTCTGAGCAGTTCTTC | CASSSLSSEQFF
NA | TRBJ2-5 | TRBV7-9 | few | TGTGCCAGCAGCCTTTCTGATCGGGAGACCCAGTACTTC | CASSLSDRETQYF
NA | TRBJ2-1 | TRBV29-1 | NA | TGCAGCGTTGGGTCCATCTCCTACAATGAGCAGTTCTTC | CSVGSISYNEQFF
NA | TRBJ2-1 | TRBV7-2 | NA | TGTGCCGGCAGCCAGTCCGTTCGAGCAGGGACCAATGAGCAGTTCTTC | CAGSQSVRAGTNEQFF
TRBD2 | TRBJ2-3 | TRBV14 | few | TGTGCCAGCAGCCAAGATAAAACTAGCGGGGGAAGCACAGATACGCAGTATTTT | CASSQDKTSGGSTDTQYF